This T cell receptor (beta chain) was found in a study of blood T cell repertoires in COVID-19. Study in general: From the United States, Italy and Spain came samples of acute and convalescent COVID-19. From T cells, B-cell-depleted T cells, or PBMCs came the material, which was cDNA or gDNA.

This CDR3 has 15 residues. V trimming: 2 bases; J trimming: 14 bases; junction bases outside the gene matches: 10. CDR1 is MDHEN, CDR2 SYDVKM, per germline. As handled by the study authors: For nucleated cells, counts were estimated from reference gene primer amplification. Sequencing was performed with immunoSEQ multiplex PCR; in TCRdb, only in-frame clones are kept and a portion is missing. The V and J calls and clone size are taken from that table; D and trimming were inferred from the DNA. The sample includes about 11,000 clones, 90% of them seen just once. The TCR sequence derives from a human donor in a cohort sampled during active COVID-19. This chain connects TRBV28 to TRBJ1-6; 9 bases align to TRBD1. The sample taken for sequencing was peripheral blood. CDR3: CASSLGTGQGGTLHF. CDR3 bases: TGTGCCAGCAGTTTAGGGACAGGGCAAGGAGGCACCCTCCACTTT.